This T cell receptor beta chain was obtained from a study of shared clonotypes between healthy human individuals. Findings and caveats of the study: At large depth, rarefaction still showed sorted-subset sequencing to be incomplete. Larger richness was generally estimated for naive than memory subsets.

As handled by the study authors: Filtering differed for immunoSEQ, which gave only junction sequences without quality scores. Profiled with immunoSEQ multiplex PCR; TCRdb holds only in-frame clones, not every one. The V and J calls and clone size are taken from that table; D and trimming were inferred from the DNA. The repertoire holds about 1 million clones, with around 75% as singletons. All donors qualified as healthy HIV-negative adults and had experienced no recent acute infections or vaccinations. V was cut by 4 bases and J by 5 bases, with 15 bases left in between. Germline CDR1 is MDHEN and CDR2 is SYDVKM. The CDR3 loop spans 15 amino acids. As for this clone: The antigen is undetermined.

Sequenced input: memory CD4+ T cells sorted from blood. The subset was: CD45RA-negative fraction. The chain combines TRBV28 with TRBJ1-5, with D possibly being TRBD1 (6 bases). The receptor was derived from a young man in good health. CDR3 protein: CASSSGGAGDQPQHF. In DNA form, the CDR3 reads TGTGCCAGCAGTTCGGGGGGGGCAGGGGATCAGCCCCAGCATTTT.